The clone carrying this TCR beta chain was picked up a small number of times. Its antigen is not known. The data are from a study of post-analysis software for immune sequencing data. Study-level information: Courses of disease covered relapsing-remitting, secondary progressive and progressive-relapsing multiple sclerosis.

Study outcomes and limitations: By F measure, samples from a shared preparation batch strongly co-clustered. In patients, TRBV5-6, TRBV5-1 and TRBV20-1 belonged to four or five TRBV segments found more frequently than in controls. Among multiple sclerosis patients, normalized Chao1 diversity was significantly below that of controls.

In germline, CDR1 is SGHAT, CDR2 FQNNGV. The V and J ends lost 8 bases and 4 bases, in that order; junction bases with no gene match: 8. CDR3 length: 14 residues. TCR beta cDNA libraries had unique molecular identifiers. Once roughly 0.9 to 10 million T cells were used, a few hundred thousand cDNA molecules resulted. TCRdb fed the PCR reads into MiXCR, producing one record per CDR3 protein. Of hundreds of thousands of distinct CDR3 sequences listed, 25% to 30% are singletons. Sequenced input: blood. The sequence derives from a girl under 18 with multiple sclerosis. V usage is TRBV11-2 and J usage is TRBJ2-1; 7 bases line up with TRBD2. The CDR3 sequence: CASHGSSGYNEQFF. CDR3 DNA: TGTGCCAGCCACGGGTCTAGCGGTTACAATGAGCAGTTCTTC.